The 7 T cell receptor beta chains listed next were all sequenced from one sample in a study of CD8 T cells in ankylosing spondylitis (dated by TCRdb to the late 2010s). The method was 5' RACE. Sequencer: Illumina HiSeq 2500. TCRdb itself trimmed the public reads at Q25 with fastp, ran MiXCR and retained productive beta chains. Rows are unified per CDR3 protein, each entry keeping the most common DNA and genes. In this sample the table shows about 190,000 distinct CDR3 sequences, around 13% of which occur a single time. Of the sample, 11% is held by the ten largest clones. Sequencing used blood, either unsorted or a sorted T cell fraction (not recorded which). These receptor sequences come from a female donor with ankylosing spondylitis or in good health (not recorded which).

This clonotype has a count of ten or more. This chain connects TRBV7-9 to TRBJ2-4, with D unclear. Germline CDR1 reads SEHNR; CDR2 reads FQNEAQ (reference sequence). The CDR3 runs 15 residues. V was shortened by 7 bases and J by 0 bases, with 13 bases between the two germline ends. CDR3: CASTSYRLAKNIQYF. The CDR3 DNA reads TGTGCCAGCACCAGCTATAGGCTAGCCAAAAACATTCAGTACTTC.

This clonotype showed up many times. This chain joins TRBV5-1 and TRBJ2-7; no clear D gene. Trimming left V 4 bases short and J 2 bases short, with 13 bases between. CDR1 is SGHRS, CDR2 YFSETQ, per germline. This CDR3 spans 14 amino acids. The CDR3 bases are TGCGCCAGCAGCCGAGGCGACGGCACCTACGAGCAGTACTTC. It yields the protein CASSRGDGTYEQYF. Full variable domain (outside the CDR3, taken from reference TRBV5-1 and TRBJ2-7): KAGVTQTPRYLIKTRGQQVTLSCSPISGHRSVSWYQQTPGQGLQFLFEYFSETQRNKGNFPGRFSGRQFSNSRSEMNVSTLELGDSALYLCASSRGDGTYEQYFGPGTRLTVT.

This chain joins TRBV6-1 and TRBJ2-2; a weak D match, TRBD2 (5 bases). The CDR3 is 15 amino acids. Looked up from germline, CDR1 is MNHNS and CDR2 is SASEGT. The V end lost 6 bases, the J end lost 6 bases, and 17 bases lay between the germline ends. For the CDR3, the DNA is TGTGCCAGCAGCCCCAGACGCACTAGGGCCGGGGAGCTGTTTTTT. It encodes CASSPRRTRAGELFF.

This clonotype was counted at least ten times. V and J are TRBV12-3 or TRBV12-4 and TRBJ1-3; D ambiguous. The CDR3 contains 14 residues. V was trimmed by 5 bases and J by 0 bases, leaving 8 bases between them. The CDR3 DNA reads TGTGCCAGCAGTCCGAGGGTCTCTGGAAACACCATATATTTT. Amino acids: CASSPRVSGNTIYF.

This clonotype was counted many times. The chain employs TRBV7-9 and TRBJ2-2, with 11 nucleotides matching TRBD1. Per the germline V gene, CDR1 is SEHNR and CDR2 is FQNEAQ (reference sequence). The length of the CDR3 is 16 residues. Trimming cost V 6 bases and J 4 bases; bases outside gene matches: 7. For the CDR3, the DNA is TGTGCCAGCAGTTCCGGACAGGGGGCAGGCACCGGGGAGCTGTTTTTT. It encodes CASSSGQGAGTGELFF.

V gene TRBV11-2 combines with J gene TRBJ1-6; TRBD1 is a possible D gene (6 bases). V was clipped by 5 bases and J by 6 bases, with 20 bases between them. CDR1 and CDR2 from the germline V gene are SGHAT and FQNNGV. The CDR3 sequence is 17 residues long. The chain's CDR3 is CASSPSTGGRSNSPLHF. In nucleotides, the CDR3 is TGTGCCAGCAGCCCTAGCACGGGGGGCCGGTCTAATTCACCCCTCCACTTT.

A few counts support this clonotype. CDR3: CASSSDRGSTDTQYF. The CDR3 nucleotides read TGTGCCAGCAGCTCGGACAGGGGGAGCACAGATACGCAGTATTTT. The chain employs TRBV7-9 and TRBJ2-3, with 10 bases aligning to TRBD1. V shed 4 bases and J 0 bases; nucleotides not matched to a gene: 1. The length of the CDR3 is 15 residues. Germline V gene data show CDR1 as SEHNR and CDR2 as FQNEAQ (reference sequence).